Included here is one T cell receptor (beta chain) sequence, with context. Germline V gives CDR1 WNHNN, CDR2 SYGVQD (reference sequence). Deletions cut 8 bases from V and 4 bases from J, with 9 bases between. This CDR3 has 12 residues. The data were produced by immunoSEQ multiplex PCR, yet TCRdb's version contains in-frame clones alone and is incomplete. The table records fewer than 30,000 clones, 90% to 98% of them present only once. This sample is part of a study of B cell selection in AIRE deficiency. The sorted conventional CD4 T cells were gated as CD4+CD127+. The clonotype originates from a human donor in good health. The chain carries TRBV10-1 and TRBJ1-5; no clear D gene. The sample was CD4+CD127+ conventional T cells sorted from PBMCs. CDR3 in amino acids: CASFDQNQPQHF. DNA of the CDR3: TGCGCCAGCTTCGATCAGAATCAGCCCCAGCATTTT.